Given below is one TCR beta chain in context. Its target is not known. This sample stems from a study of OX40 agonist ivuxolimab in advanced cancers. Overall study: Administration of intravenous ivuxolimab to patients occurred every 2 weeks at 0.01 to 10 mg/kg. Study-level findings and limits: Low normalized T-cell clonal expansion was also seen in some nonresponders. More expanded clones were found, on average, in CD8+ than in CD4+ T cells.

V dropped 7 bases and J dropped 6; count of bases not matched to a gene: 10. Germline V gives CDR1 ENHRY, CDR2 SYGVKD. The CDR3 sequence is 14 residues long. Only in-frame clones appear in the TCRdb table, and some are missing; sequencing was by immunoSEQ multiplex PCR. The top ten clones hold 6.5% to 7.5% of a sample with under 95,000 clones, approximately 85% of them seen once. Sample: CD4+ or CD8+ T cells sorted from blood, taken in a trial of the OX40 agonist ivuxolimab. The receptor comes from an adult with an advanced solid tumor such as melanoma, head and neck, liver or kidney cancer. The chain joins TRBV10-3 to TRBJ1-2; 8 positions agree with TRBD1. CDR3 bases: TGTGCCATCACGAGGACAGGGACCCCCCATGGCTACACCTTC. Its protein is CAITRTGTPHGYTF.